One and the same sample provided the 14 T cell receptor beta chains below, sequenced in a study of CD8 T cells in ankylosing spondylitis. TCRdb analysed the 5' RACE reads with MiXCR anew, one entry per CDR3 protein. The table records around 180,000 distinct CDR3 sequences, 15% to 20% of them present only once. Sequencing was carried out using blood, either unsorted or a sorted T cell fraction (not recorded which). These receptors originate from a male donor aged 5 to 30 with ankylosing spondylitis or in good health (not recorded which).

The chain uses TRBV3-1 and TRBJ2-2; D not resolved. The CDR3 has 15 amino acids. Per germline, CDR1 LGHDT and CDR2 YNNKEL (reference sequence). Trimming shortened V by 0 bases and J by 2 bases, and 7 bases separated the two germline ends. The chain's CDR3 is CASSQEWDNTGELFF. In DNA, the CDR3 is TGTGCCAGCAGCCAAGAGTGGGATAACACCGGGGAGCTGTTTTTT. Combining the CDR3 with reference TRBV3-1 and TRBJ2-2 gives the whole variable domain DTAVSQTPKYLVTQMGNDKSIKCEQNLGHDTMYWYKQDSKKFLKIMFSYNNKELIINETVPNRFSPKSPDKAHLNLHINSLELGDSAVYFCASSQEWDNTGELFFGEGSRLTVL.

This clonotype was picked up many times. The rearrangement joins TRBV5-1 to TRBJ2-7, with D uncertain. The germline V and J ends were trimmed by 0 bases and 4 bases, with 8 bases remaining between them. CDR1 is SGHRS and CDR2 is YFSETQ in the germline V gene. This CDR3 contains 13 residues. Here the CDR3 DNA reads TGCGCCAGCAGCTTGGCGCCAAAATACGAGCAGTACGTC. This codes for CASSLAPKYEQYV.

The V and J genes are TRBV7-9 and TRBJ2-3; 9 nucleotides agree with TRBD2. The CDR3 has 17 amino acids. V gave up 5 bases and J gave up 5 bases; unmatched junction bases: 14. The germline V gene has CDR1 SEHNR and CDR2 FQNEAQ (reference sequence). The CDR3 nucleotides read TGTGCCAGCAGCCTCCCAGGACTAGCGACCACACAAGATACGCAGTATTTT. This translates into CASSLPGLATTQDTQYF. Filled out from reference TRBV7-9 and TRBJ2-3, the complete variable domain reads DTGVSQNPRHKITKRGQNVTFRCDPISEHNRLYWYRQTLGQGPEFLTYFQNEAQLEKSRLLSDRFSAERPKGSFSTLEIQRTEQGDSAMYLCASSLPGLATTQDTQYFGPGTRLTVL.

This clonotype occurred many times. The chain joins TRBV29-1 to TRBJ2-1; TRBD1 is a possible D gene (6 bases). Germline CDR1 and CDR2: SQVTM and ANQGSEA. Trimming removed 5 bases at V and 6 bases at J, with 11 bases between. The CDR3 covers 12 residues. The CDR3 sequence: CSVSGTINEQFF. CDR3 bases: TGCAGCGTTTCCGGGACAATCAATGAGCAGTTCTTC.

In DNA form, the CDR3 reads TGCAGCGTAGGACAGGTGTTGGGCACAGATACGCAGTATTTT. It is translated as CSVGQVLGTDTQYF. J is TRBJ2-3 and V is TRBV29-1; 7 bases are shared with TRBD1. The germline V gene encodes CDR1 SQVTM and CDR2 ANQGSEA. The CDR3 runs 14 residues. Germline trimming cut 6 bases from V and 1 base from J; bases unmatched to any gene: 7.

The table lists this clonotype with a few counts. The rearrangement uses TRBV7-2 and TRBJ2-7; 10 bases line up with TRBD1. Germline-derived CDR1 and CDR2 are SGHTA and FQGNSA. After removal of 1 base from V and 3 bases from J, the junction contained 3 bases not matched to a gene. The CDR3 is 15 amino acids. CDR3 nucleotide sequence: TGTGCCAGCAGCTTAGGGACAGGGGGATACTACGAGCAGTACTTC. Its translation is CASSLGTGGYYEQYF.

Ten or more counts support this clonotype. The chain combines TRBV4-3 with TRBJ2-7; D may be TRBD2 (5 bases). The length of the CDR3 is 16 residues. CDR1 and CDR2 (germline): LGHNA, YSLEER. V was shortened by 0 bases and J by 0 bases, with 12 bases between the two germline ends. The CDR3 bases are TGCGCCAGCAGCCAAGATCAGGCTAGCAGCTCCTACGAGCAGTACTTC. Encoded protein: CASSQDQASSSYEQYF.

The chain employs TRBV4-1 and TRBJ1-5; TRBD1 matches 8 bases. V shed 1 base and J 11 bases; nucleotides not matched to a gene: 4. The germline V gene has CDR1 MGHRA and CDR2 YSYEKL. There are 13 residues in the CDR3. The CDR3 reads CASSQGDRGAQHF. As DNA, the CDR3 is TGCGCCAGCAGCCAAGGAGACAGGGGAGCCCAGCATTTT.

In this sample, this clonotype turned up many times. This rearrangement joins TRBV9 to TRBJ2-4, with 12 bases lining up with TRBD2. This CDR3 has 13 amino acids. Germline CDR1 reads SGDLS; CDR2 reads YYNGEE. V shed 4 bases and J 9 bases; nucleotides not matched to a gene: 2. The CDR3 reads CASSLAGGGIQYF. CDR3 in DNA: TGTGCCAGCAGCCTAGCGGGGGGGGGCATTCAGTACTTC.

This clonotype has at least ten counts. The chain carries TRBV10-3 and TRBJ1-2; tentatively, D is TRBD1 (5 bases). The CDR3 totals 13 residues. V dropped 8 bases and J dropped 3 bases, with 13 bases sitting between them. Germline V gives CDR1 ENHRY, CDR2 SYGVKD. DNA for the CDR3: TGTGCCATCGGGGCCCCCGCCTACTATGGCTACACCTTC. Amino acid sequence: CAIGAPAYYGYTF.

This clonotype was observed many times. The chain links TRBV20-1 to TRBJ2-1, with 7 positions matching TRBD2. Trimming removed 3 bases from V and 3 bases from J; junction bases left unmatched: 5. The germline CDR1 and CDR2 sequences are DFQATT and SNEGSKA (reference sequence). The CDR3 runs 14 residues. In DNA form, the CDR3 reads TGCAGTGCTAGGAAACCTAGCGGCTACAATGAGCAGTTCTTC. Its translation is CSARKPSGYNEQFF.

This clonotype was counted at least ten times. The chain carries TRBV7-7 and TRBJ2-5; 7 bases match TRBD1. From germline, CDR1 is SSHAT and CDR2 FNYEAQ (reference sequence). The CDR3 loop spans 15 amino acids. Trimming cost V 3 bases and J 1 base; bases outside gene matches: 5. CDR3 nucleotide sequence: TGTGCCAGCAGCTTCCAGACAGGGCTCCAAGAGACCCAGTACTTC. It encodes CASSFQTGLQETQYF. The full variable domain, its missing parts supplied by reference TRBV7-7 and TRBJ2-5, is GAGVSQSPRYKVTKRGQDVTLRCDPISSHATLYWYQQALGQGPEFLTYFNYEAQPDKSGLPSDRFSAERPEGSISTLTIQRTEQRDSAMYRCASSFQTGLQETQYFGPGTRLLVL.

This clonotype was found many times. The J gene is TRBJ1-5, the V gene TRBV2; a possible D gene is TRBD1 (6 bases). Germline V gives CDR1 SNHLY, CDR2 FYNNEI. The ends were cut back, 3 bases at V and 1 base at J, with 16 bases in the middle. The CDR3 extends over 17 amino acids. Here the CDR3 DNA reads TGTGCCAGCAGTGAGGGGGCGGGGGCCGGAAGCAATCAGCCCCAGCATTTT. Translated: CASSEGAGAGSNQPQHF.

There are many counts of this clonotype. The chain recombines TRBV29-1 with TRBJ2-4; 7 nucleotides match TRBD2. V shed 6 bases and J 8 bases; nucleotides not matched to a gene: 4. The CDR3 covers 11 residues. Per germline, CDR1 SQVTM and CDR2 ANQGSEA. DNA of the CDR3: TGCAGCGTACGCGGGAGTGACATTCAGTACTTC. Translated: CSVRGSDIQYF. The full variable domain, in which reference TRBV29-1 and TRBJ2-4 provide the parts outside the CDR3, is SAVISQKPSRDICQRGTSLTIQCQVDSQVTMMFWYRQQPGQSLTLIATANQGSEATYESGFVIDKFPISRPNLTFSTLTVSNMSPEDSSIYLCSVRGSDIQYFGAGTRLSVL.